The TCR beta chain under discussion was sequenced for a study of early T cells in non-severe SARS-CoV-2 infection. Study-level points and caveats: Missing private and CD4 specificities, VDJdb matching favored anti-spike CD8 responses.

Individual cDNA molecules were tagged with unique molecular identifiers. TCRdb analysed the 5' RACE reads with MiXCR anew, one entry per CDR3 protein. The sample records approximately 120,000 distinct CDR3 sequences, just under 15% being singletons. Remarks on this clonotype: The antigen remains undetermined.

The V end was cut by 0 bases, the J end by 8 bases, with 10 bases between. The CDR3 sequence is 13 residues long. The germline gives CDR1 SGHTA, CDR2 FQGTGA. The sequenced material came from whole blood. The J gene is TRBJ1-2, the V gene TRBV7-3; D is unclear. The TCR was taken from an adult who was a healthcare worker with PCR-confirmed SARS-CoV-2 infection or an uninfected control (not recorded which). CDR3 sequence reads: CASSLTLNSGYTF. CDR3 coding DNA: TGTGCCAGCAGCTTAACGCTAAACTCCGGCTACACCTTC.